These 22 T cell receptor beta chains were sequenced from one sample in a study of T cell responses to AZD1222 COVID-19 vaccine. Clones were sequenced by immunoSEQ multiplex PCR, and TCRdb holds only the in-frame ones, with some missing. The table includes approximately 130,000 clones, 90% detected once. Material: peripheral blood, obtained 28 days after the second dose of the MenACWY control vaccine. These receptors originate from an adult who received the MenACWY meningococcal vaccine as a control.

The chain couples TRBV4-1 to TRBJ2-3; the D is unclear. The CDR3 has 18 residues. The V end lost 1 base, the J end lost 0 bases, and 17 bases lay between the germline ends. Germline CDR1 MGHRA, CDR2 YSYEKL. The CDR3 DNA sequence: TGCGCCAGCAGCCAAGCCATTAACGTGGGATCTAGCACAGATACGCAGTATTTT. It translates to CASSQAINVGSSTDTQYF.

This clone occurred once. This sequence joins TRBV2 and TRBJ1-6; no reliable D call. Looked up from germline, CDR1 is SNHLY and CDR2 is FYNNEI. The CDR3 is 13 amino acids. V lost 6 bases, J lost 5 bases, and 8 bases lay in between. DNA of the CDR3: TGTGCCAGCAGGTCAGAGAATAATTCACCCCTCCACTTT. The encoded protein is CASRSENNSPLHF.

The rearrangement joins TRBV11-3 to TRBJ2-7; maybe TRBD1 (5 bases). V gave up 5 bases and J gave up 2 bases, with 10 bases separating them. Per germline, CDR1 SGHNT and CDR2 YENEEA. The CDR3 sequence is 13 residues long. For the CDR3, the DNA is TGTGCCAGCAGCCAGGGATTCGCCTACGAGCAGTACTTC. Translating gives CASSQGFAYEQYF.

The chain employs TRBV2 and TRBJ2-2; 7 bases are shared with TRBD1. J gave up 0 bases and V 4 bases, and 2 bases lay outside the gene matches. CDR1 is SNHLY, CDR2 FYNNEI, per germline. The CDR3 loop spans 15 amino acids. The CDR3 DNA reads TGTGCCAGCAGTGGGGGACAGTCGAACACCGGGGAGCTGTTTTTT. It yields the protein CASSGGQSNTGELFF.

The rearrangement links TRBV7-2 to TRBJ2-5, with 12 bases aligning to TRBD2. The CDR3 has 19 amino acids. V shed 1 base and J 0 bases; nucleotides not matched to a gene: 9. Looked up from germline, CDR1 is SGHTA and CDR2 is FQGNSA. This CDR3 is CASSLVLAGGPRNQETQYF. For the CDR3, the DNA is TGTGCCAGCAGCTTAGTTCTAGCGGGGGGGCCCCGCAACCAAGAGACCCAGTACTTC.

The V and J genes are TRBV2 and TRBJ1-2; D unclear. CDR1 and CDR2 (germline): SNHLY, FYNNEI. V lost 4 bases to trimming and J lost 2 bases, with 8 bases between them. This CDR3 has 13 amino acids. The CDR3 nucleotides read TGTGCCAGCAGTGGCGACTGGAACTATGGCTACACCTTC. Its translation: CASSGDWNYGYTF.

This chain links TRBV10-3 with TRBJ1-6; 8 bases are shared with TRBD1. Germline V gene data show CDR1 as ENHRY and CDR2 as SYGVKD. V lost 6 bases to trimming and J lost 11 bases; unmatched junction nucleotides: 9. CDR3 size: 14 residues. CDR3 sequence reads: CAISLDRVATPLHF. DNA of the CDR3: TGTGCCATCAGCTTGGACAGGGTTGCGACACCCCTCCACTTT.

This rearrangement joins TRBV18 to TRBJ1-4; D is unresolved. V was trimmed by 1 base and J by 5 bases, leaving 11 bases between them. Germline CDR1 KGHSH, CDR2 LQKENI. This CDR3 has 15 amino acids. The CDR3 loop reads CASSPLVGPNEKLFF. The CDR3 DNA follows: TGTGCCAGCTCACCACTGGTAGGGCCGAATGAAAAACTGTTTTTT. The full variable domain, with the rest looked up from reference TRBV18 and TRBJ1-4, is NAGVMQNPRHLVRRRGQEARLRCSPMKGHSHVYWYRQLPEEGLKFMVYLQKENIIDESGMPKERFSAEFPKEGPSILRIQQVVRGDSAAYFCASSPLVGPNEKLFFGSGTQLSVL.

The chain carries TRBV12-3 or TRBV12-4 and TRBJ2-1; 8 nucleotides align to TRBD2. The junction had 5 bases not matched to a gene; V was cut back by 6 bases and J by 7 bases. CDR3 size: 13 residues. In nucleotides, the CDR3 is TGTGCCAGCAGACCCGGGGGGGCGAATGAGCAGTTCTTC. Translated, it gives CASRPGGANEQFF.

The genes are TRBV11-2 and TRBJ2-3; 7 nucleotides line up with TRBD1. V dropped 3 bases and J dropped 1; count of bases not matched to a gene: 7. Germline V gives CDR1 SGHAT, CDR2 FQNNGV. The CDR3 covers 16 residues. CDR3 in amino acids: CASSFTGVRGTDTQYF. The CDR3 region has the DNA TGTGCCAGCAGCTTTACAGGGGTGAGGGGCACAGATACGCAGTATTTT.

J is TRBJ1-3 and V is TRBV6-1; 9 nucleotides align to TRBD1. Germline-derived CDR1 and CDR2 are MNHNS and SASEGT. V was pared by 2 bases and J by 9 bases, with 11 bases of the junction left unmatched. CDR3 length: 16 residues. The CDR3 is CASSEFIGTGWVTIYF. The CDR3 coding sequence is TGTGCCAGCAGTGAATTTATCGGGACAGGGTGGGTCACCATATATTTT.

This clone came up once. The chain couples TRBV2 to TRBJ2-7, with D possibly being TRBD1 (6 bases). V shed 9 bases and J shed 2 bases, with 17 bases lying between them. This CDR3 is built from 14 residues. Per germline, CDR1 SNHLY and CDR2 FYNNEI. The CDR3 DNA sequence: TGTGCCAGTAGACAGGCTATCAAAGCCTACGAGCAGTACGTC. It yields the protein CASRQAIKAYEQYV.

The chain is built from TRBV5-1 and TRBJ1-1; D gene ambiguous. V was clipped by 3 bases and J by 6 bases, with 12 bases between them. This CDR3 comprises 13 residues. Germline V CDR1 and CDR2: SGHRS, YFSETQ. The CDR3 reads CASSSLLGAEAFF. The CDR3 DNA is TGCGCCAGCAGCTCTCTACTTGGCGCTGAAGCTTTCTTT.

This chain links TRBV29-1 with TRBJ1-1; 8 bases agree with TRBD1. With V trimmed by 5 bases and J by 5 bases, 7 bases remained unmatched. This CDR3 is built from 13 residues. Germline assignment: CDR1 SQVTM and CDR2 ANQGSEA. The CDR3 DNA follows: TGCAGCGTTCGGACAGGGAGGGGGACTGAAGCTTTCTTT. Encoded protein: CSVRTGRGTEAFF.

The CDR3: CATSDLRTSGGVGNEQFF. The DNA for the CDR3 is TGTGCCACCAGTGATTTGAGGACTAGCGGGGGTGTCGGAAATGAGCAGTTCTTC. J is TRBJ2-1 and V is TRBV24-1, with 13 bases identical to TRBD2. Germline trimming cut 0 bases from V and 7 bases from J; bases unmatched to any gene: 8. This CDR3 contains 18 residues. In germline, CDR1 is KGHDR, CDR2 SFDVKD.

This chain joins TRBV6-2 or TRBV6-3 and TRBJ1-5, with D perhaps TRBD1 (6 bases). V lost 2 bases, J lost 0 bases, and 11 bases lay in between. CDR1 and CDR2 from the germline V gene are MNHEY and SVGEGT. This CDR3 spans 16 amino acids. The CDR3 reads CASSYGGARSNQPQHF. CDR3 DNA: TGTGCCAGCAGTTACGGGGGGGCTCGTAGCAATCAGCCCCAGCATTTT.

The chain is built from TRBV28 and TRBJ2-7, with 7 positions matching TRBD1. This CDR3 has 15 amino acids. From germline, CDR1 is MDHEN and CDR2 SYDVKM. V was pared by 5 bases and J by 6 bases, with 13 bases of the junction left unmatched. In DNA form, the CDR3 reads TGTGCCAGCAGTCTGACCAAAGGGGGCGCGTCCGAGCAGTACTTC. Protein product: CASSLTKGGASEQYF. The complete variable domain, with remaining parts taken from reference TRBV28 and TRBJ2-7, reads DVKVTQSSRYLVKRTGEKVFLECVQDMDHENMFWYRQDPGLGLRLIYFSYDVKMKEKGDIPEGYSVSREKKERFSLILESASTNQTSMYLCASSLTKGGASEQYFGPGTRLTVT.

As DNA, the CDR3 is TGTGCCAGCAGACCAACTCCGGGACAGGGGGATAATTCACCCCTCCACTTT. Protein sequence: CASRPTPGQGDNSPLHF. The chain employs TRBV7-6 and TRBJ1-6; 11 bases map to TRBD1. Germline CDR1 SGHVS, CDR2 FNYEAQ. V was clipped by 6 bases and J by 5 bases; unmatched bases: 9. The CDR3 consists of 17 residues.

The gene calls are TRBV5-8 and TRBJ1-6, with 9 bases identical to TRBD1. V lost 2 bases to trimming and J lost 6 bases; unmatched junction nucleotides: 6. CDR1 is SGHTS and CDR2 is YDEGEE in the germline V gene. CDR3 size: 16 residues. In DNA, the CDR3 is TGTGCCAGCAGCTTACTCGGGACAGGGCTTAATTCACCCCTCCACTTT. This gives the protein CASSLLGTGLNSPLHF.

This chain joins TRBV11-3 and TRBJ2-3; D might be TRBD2 (6 bases). The V gene's germline CDR1 is SGHNT and CDR2 YENEEA. This CDR3 has 13 residues. The germline V and J ends were trimmed by 1 base and 4 bases, with 6 bases remaining between them. The CDR3 reads CASSLAGADTQYF. The CDR3 DNA is TGTGCCAGCAGCTTAGCGGGAGCAGATACGCAGTATTTT.

The CDR3 bases are TGTGCCAGCAGTTATTCGGGACAAGAGACCCAGTACTTC. Its translation: CASSYSGQETQYF. The chain links TRBV6-5 to TRBJ2-5, with D tentatively TRBD2 (5 bases). CDR1 is MNHEY and CDR2 is SVGAGI in the germline V gene. The CDR3 spans 13 residues. V lost 3 bases and J lost 2, with 7 bases in between.

This sequence joins TRBV6-4 and TRBJ2-1; 10 bases agree with TRBD2. Unmatched junction bases numbered 3, after V lost 5 bases and J lost 2 bases. This CDR3 comprises 15 residues. The germline CDR1 and CDR2 sequences are MRHNA and SNTAGT. The CDR3 sequence: CASSQTSGAYNEQFF. CDR3 coding DNA: TGTGCCAGCAGTCAAACTAGCGGGGCCTACAATGAGCAGTTCTTC.